This T cell receptor (beta chain) emerged from a study of OX40 agonist ivuxolimab in advanced cancers. About the study: Patients receiving dose escalation had hepatocellular carcinoma, melanoma, renal cell or head and neck cancer. Aged roughly 23 to 80 with a mean of 60 years, they were about 80% male.

V gave up 4 bases and J gave up 3 bases; unmatched junction bases: 6. Germline V gene data show CDR1 as GTSNPN and CDR2 as SVGIG (reference sequence). The CDR3 length is 13 residues. The protocol was immunoSEQ multiplex PCR, while the TCRdb copy is restricted to in-frame clones and leaves out a portion. The repertoire consists of tens of thousands of clones, with around 89% occurring once and the leading ten covering roughly 9.8%. General observations from the study: Certain nonresponders likewise exhibited a low normalized T-cell clonal expansion. The mean number of expanded clones was higher in CD8+ T cells than in CD4+.

A remark on this clone: The antigen remains undetermined. This CDR3 is also generated by other DNA sequences in the sample.

The sample consisted of CD4+ or CD8+ T cells sorted from blood, taken in a trial of the OX40 agonist ivuxolimab. The chain uses TRBV30 and TRBJ2-7; 7 bases line up with TRBD2. This TCR came from an adult with an advanced solid tumor such as melanoma, head and neck, liver or kidney cancer. The CDR3 sequence: CAWTGGGGYEQYF. DNA of the CDR3: TGTGCCTGGACGGGCGGGGGTGGCTACGAGCAGTACTTC.